This T cell receptor beta chain was recorded in a study of T cell repertoires in cytomegalovirus infection. Background on the study: Signatures in public TCR beta sequences pointed to both CMV infection and matching HLA type. Study outcomes and limitations: People with CMV and the relevant HLA were identified by cumulative public TCR beta family frequency. Clonotype analysis showed dominance of the ex vivo response by HLA-C-restricted CMV-specific TCR beta clonotypes.

As concerns this clonotype: The antigen remains unidentified.

The germline V gene encodes CDR1 SGHRS and CDR2 YFSETQ. The CDR3 length is 16 residues. Trimming at V came to 3 bases and at J to 2 bases, leaving 5 bases not matched to a gene. Each CDR3 protein gets one entry after TCRdb re-called the reads with MiXCR. Here the sample spans around 180,000 distinct CDR3 sequences, roughly a fifth being singletons. The V call is TRBV5-1, the J call TRBJ2-3, with 11 bases identical to TRBD2. Material: PBMCs. The clonotype originates from a human donor in good health (CMV status not recorded). Some clones in this sample may be carry-over from other donors' samples. CDR3: CASSSRLAGNTDTQYF. CDR3 sequence (DNA): TGCGCCAGCAGCTCCCGACTAGCGGGAAACACAGATACGCAGTATTTT.